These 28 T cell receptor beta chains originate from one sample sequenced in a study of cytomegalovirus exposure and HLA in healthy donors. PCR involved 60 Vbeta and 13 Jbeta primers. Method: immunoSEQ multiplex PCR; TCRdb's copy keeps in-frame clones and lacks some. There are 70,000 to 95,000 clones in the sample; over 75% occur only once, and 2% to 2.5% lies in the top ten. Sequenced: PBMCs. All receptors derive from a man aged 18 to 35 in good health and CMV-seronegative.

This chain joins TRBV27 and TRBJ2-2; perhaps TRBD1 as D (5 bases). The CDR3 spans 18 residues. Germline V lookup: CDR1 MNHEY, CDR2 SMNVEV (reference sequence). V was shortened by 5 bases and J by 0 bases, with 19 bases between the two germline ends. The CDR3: CASSPLRTSWPNTGELFF. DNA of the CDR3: TGTGCCAGCAGTCCCCTTCGGACATCCTGGCCGAACACCGGGGAGCTGTTTTTT.

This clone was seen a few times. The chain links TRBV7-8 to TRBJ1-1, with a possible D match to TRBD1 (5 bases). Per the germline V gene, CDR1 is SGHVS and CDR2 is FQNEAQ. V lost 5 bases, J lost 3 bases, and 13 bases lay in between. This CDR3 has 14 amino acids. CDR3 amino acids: CASSPGGSDTEAFF. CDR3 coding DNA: TGTGCCAGCAGCCCCGGGGGTTCCGACACTGAAGCTTTCTTT.

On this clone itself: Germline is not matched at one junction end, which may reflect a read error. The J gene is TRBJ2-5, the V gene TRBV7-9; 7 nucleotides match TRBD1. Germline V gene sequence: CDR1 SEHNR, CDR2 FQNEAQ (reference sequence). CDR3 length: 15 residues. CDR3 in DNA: TGTTCCAGCAGCTTAGTAGAGGGGGCTCATGAGACCCAGTACTTC. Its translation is CSSSLVEGAHETQYF. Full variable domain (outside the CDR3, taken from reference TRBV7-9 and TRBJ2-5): DTGVSQNPRHKITKRGQNVTFRCDPISEHNRLYWYRQTLGQGPEFLTYFQNEAQLEKSRLLSDRFSAERPKGSFSTLEIQRTEQGDSAMYLCSSSLVEGAHETQYFGPGTRLLVL.

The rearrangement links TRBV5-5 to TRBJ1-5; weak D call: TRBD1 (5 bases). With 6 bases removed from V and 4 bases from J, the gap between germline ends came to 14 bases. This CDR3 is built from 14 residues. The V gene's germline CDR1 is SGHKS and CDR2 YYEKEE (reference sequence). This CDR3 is CASTLGVGNQPQHF. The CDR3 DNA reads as TGTGCCAGCACTTTAGGGGTGGGGAATCAGCCCCAGCATTTT.

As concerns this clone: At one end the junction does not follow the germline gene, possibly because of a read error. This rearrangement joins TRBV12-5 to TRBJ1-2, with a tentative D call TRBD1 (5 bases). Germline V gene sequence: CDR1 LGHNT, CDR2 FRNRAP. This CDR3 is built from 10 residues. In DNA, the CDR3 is TGTGCTAGTGGTTTCCGGGAGGGGCACTTC. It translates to CASGFREGHF.

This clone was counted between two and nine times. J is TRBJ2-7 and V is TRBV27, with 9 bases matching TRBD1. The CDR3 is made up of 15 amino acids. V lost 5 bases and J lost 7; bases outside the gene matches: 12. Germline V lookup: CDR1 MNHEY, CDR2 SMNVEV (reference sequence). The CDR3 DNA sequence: TGTGCCAGCAGTACCTCGAGGACAGGGGATAATGAGCAGTACTTC. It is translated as CASSTSRTGDNEQYF.

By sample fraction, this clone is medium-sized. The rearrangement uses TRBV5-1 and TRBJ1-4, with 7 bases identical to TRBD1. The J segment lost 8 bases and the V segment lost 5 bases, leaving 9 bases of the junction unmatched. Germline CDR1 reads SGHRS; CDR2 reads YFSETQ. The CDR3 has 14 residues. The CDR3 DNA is TGCGCCAGCAGGTACACAGGGGATGGCGAAAAACTGTTTTTT. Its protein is CASRYTGDGEKLFF.

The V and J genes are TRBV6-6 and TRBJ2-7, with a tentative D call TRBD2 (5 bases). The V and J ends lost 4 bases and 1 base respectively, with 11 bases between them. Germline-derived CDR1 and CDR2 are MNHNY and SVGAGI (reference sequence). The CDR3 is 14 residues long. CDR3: CASSFDGGSYEQYF. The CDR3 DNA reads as TGTGCCAGCAGTTTTGACGGAGGTTCCTACGAGCAGTACTTC.

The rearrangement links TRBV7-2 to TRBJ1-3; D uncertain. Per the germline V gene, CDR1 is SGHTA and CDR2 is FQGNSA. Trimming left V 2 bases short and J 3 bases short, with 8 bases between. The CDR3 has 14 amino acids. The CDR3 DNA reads TGTGCCAGCAGCTTAACAAGAAGTGGAAACACCATATATTTT. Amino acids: CASSLTRSGNTIYF.

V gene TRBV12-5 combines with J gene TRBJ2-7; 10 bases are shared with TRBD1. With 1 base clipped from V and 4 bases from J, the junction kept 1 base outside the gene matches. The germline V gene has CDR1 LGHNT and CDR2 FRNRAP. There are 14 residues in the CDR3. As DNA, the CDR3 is TGTGCTAGTGGTTTGGGGACAGGGGGGTACGAGCAGTACTTC. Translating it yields CASGLGTGGYEQYF.

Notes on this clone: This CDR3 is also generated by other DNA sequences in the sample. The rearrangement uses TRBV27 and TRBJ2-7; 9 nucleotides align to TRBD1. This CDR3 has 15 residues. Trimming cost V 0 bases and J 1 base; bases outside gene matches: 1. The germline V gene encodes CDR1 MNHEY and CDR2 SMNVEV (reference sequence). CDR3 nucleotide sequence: TGTGCCAGCAGTTTATCGGGACAGGGATCCTACGAGCAGTACTTC. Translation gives CASSLSGQGSYEQYF.

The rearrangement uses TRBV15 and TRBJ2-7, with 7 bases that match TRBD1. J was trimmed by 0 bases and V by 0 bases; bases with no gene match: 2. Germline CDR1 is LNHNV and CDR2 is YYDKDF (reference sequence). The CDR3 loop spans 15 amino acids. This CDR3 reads CATSREQGSSYEQYF. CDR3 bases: TGTGCCACCAGCAGAGAACAGGGGAGCTCCTACGAGCAGTACTTC.

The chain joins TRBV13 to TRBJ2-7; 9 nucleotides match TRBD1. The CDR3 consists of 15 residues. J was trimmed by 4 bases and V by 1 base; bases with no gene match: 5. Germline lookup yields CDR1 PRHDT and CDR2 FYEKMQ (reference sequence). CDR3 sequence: CASSLVGQGAYEQYF. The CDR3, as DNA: TGTGCCAGCAGCTTAGTGGGACAGGGTGCTTACGAGCAGTACTTC.

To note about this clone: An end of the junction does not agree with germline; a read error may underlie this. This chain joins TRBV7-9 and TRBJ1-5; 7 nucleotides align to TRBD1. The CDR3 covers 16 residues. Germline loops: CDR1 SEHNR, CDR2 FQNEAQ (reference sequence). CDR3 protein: CSSSSQQGIINQPQHF. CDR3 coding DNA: TGTTCCAGCAGTTCTCAACAGGGGATTATCAATCAGCCCCAGCATTTT.

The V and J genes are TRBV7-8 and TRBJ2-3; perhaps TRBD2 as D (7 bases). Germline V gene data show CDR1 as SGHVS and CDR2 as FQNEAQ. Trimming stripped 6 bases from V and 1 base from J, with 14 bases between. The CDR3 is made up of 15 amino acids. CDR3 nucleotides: TGTGCCAGCAGTCTAGGCGGGGGCCGCACAGATACGCAGTATTTT. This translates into CASSLGGGRTDTQYF.

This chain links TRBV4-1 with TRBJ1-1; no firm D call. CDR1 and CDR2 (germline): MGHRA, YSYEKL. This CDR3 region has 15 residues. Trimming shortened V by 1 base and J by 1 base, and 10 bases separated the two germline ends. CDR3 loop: CASSQVPVQNTEAFF. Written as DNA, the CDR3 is TGCGCCAGCAGCCAAGTTCCAGTGCAGAACACTGAAGCTTTCTTT.

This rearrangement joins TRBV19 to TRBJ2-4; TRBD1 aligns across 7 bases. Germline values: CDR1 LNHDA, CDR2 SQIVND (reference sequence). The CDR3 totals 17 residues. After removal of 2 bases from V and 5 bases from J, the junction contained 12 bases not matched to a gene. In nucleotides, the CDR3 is TGTGCCAGTAGTATAATCCGACAGGGCCCACGGGAAAACATTCAGTACTTC. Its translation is CASSIIRQGPRENIQYF.

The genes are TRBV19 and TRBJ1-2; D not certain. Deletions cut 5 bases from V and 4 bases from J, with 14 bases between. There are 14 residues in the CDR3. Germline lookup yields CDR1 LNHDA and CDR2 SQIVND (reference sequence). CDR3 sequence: CASSPHGEGYGYTF. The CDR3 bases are TGTGCCAGTAGTCCCCATGGGGAGGGCTATGGCTACACCTTC.

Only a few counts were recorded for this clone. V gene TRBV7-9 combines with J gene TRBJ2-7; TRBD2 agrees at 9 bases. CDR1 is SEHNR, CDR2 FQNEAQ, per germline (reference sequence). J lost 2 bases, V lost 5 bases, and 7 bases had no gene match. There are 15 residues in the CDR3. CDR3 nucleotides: TGTGCCAGCAGCCTTCCGAGCGGGGGGCCCTACGAGCAGTACTTC. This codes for CASSLPSGGPYEQYF.

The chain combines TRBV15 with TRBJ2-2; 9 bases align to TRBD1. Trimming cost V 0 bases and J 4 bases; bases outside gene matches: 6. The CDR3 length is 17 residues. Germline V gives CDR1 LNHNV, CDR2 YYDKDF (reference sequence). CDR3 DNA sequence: TGTGCCACCAGCAGAGATAGCTGGACAGGGGTCACCGGGGAGCTGTTTTTT. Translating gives CATSRDSWTGVTGELFF.

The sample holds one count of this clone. The CDR3 sequence: CASSLGDYGYTF. The CDR3, as DNA: TGTGCCAGCAGCTTGGGCGACTATGGCTACACCTTC. The rearrangement joins TRBV7-2 to TRBJ1-2; D not resolved. Germline V gene data show CDR1 as SGHTA and CDR2 as FQGNSA. V lost 3 bases to trimming and J lost 3 bases, with 5 bases between them. This CDR3 has 12 amino acids.

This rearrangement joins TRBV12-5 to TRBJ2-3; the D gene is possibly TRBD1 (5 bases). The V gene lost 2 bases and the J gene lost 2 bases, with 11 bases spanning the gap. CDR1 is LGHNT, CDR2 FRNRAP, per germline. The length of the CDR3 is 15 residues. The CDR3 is CASGLTGQNTDTQYF. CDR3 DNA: TGTGCTAGTGGTTTGACTGGACAAAACACAGATACGCAGTATTTT.

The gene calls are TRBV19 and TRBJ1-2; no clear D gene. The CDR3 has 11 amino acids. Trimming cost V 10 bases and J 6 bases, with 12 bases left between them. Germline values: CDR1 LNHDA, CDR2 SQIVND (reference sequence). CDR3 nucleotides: TGTGCCACCTCCGCGATTAATGGCTACACCTTC. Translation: CATSAINGYTF.

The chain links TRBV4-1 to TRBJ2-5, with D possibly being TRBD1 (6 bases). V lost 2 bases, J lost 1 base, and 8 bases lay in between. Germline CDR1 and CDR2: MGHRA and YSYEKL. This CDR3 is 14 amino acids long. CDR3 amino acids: CASSQNRAQETQYF. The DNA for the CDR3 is TGCGCCAGCAGCCAAAACAGGGCCCAAGAGACCCAGTACTTC.

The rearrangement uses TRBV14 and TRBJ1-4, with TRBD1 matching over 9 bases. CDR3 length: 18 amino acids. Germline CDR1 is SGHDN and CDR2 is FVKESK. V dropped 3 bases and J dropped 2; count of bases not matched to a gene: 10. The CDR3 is CASSQTGTGILTNEKLFF. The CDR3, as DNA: TGTGCCAGCAGCCAGACCGGGACAGGGATATTGACTAATGAAAAACTGTTTTTT.

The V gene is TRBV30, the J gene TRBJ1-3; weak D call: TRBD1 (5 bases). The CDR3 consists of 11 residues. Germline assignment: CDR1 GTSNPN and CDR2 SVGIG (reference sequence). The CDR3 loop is CAWAGGNTIYF. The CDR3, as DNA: TGTGCTTGGGCAGGGGGAAACACCATATATTTT.

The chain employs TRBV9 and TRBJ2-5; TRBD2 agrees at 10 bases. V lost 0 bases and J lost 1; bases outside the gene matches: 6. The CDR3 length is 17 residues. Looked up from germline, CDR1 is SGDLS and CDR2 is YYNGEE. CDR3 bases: TGTGCCAGCAGCGTAGCGGTAACTAGCGGGGCCCAAGAGACCCAGTACTTC. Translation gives CASSVAVTSGAQETQYF.

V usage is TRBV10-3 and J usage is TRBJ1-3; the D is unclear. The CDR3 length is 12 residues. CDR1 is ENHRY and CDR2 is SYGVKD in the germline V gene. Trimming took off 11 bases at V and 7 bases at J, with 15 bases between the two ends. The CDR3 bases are TGTGCCGGCGGGGAAGTAAGCAACACCATATATTTT. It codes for CAGGEVSNTIYF.